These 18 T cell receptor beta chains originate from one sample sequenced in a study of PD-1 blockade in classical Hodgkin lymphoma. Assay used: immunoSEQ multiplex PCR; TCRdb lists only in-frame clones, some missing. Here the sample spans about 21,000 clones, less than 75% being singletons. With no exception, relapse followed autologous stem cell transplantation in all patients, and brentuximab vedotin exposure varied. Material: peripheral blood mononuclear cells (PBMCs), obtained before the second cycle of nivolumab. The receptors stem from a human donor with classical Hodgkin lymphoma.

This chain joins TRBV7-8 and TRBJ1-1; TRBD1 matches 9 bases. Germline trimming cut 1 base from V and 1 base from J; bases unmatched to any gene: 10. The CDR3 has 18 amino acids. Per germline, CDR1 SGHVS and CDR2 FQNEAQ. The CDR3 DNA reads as TGTGCCAGCAGCTTAGGATATGGGACAGGGATGTGGAACACTGAAGCTTTCTTT. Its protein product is CASSLGYGTGMWNTEAFF.

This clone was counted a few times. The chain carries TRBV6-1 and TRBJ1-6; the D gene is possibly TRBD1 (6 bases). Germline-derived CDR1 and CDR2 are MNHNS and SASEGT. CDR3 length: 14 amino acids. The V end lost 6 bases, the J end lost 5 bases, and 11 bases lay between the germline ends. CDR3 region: CASSYRVDNSPLHF. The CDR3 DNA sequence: TGTGCCAGCAGCTACAGGGTGGATAATTCACCCCTCCACTTT.

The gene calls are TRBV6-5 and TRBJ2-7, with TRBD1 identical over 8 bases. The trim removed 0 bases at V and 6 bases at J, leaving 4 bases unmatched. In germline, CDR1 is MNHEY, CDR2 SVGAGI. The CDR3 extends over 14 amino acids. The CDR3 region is CASSYSIQGGEQYF. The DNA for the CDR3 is TGTGCCAGCAGTTACTCGATACAGGGGGGCGAGCAGTACTTC.

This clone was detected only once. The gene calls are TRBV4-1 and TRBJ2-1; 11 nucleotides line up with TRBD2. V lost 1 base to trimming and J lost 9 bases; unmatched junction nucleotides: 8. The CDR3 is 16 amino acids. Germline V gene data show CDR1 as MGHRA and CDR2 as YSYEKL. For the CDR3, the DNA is TGCGCCAGCAGCCAAGCCAAGACTAGCGGGAAAGGTGAGCAGTTCTTC. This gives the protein CASSQAKTSGKGEQFF.

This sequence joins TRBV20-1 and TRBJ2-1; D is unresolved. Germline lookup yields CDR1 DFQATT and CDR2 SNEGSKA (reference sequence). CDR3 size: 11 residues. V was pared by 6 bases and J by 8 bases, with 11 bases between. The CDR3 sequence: CSASTFYEQFF. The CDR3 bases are TGCAGTGCCAGTACTTTCTATGAGCAGTTCTTC.

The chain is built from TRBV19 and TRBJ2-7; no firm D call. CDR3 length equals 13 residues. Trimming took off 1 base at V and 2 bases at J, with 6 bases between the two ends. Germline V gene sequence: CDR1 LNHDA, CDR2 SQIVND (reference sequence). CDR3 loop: CASSIAGPYEQYF. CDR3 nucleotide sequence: TGTGCCAGTAGTATAGCAGGTCCCTACGAGCAGTACTTC.

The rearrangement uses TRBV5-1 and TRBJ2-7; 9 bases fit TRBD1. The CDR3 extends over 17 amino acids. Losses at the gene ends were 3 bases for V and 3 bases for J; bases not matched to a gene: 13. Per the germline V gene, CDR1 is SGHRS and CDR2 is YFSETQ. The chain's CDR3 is CASSWSSRDRVVYEQYF. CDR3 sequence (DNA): TGCGCCAGCAGCTGGAGTTCTCGGGACAGGGTAGTCTACGAGCAGTACTTC.

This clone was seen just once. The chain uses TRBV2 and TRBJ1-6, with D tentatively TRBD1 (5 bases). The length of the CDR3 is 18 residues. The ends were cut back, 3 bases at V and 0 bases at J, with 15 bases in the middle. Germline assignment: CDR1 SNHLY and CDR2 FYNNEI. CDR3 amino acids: CASSDTDSWSSYNSPLHF. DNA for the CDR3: TGTGCCAGCAGTGATACCGACAGTTGGAGCTCCTATAATTCACCCCTCCACTTT. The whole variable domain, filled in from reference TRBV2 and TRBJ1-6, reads EPEVTQTPSHQVTQMGQEVILRCVPISNHLYFYWYRQILGQKVEFLVSFYNNEISEKSEIFDDQFSVERPDGSNFTLKIRSTKLEDSAMYFCASSDTDSWSSYNSPLHFGNGTRLTVT.

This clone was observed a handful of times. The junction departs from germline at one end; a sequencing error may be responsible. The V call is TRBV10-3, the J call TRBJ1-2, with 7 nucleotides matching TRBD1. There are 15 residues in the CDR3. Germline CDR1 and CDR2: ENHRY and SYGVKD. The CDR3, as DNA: TGTGCCAGCAGTGCCCAGACAGGGACACACTATGGCTACACCTTC. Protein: CASSAQTGTHYGYTF.

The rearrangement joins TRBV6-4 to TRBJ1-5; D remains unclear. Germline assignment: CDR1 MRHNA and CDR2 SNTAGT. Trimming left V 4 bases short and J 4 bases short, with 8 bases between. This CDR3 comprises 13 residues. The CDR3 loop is CASSAETNQPQHF. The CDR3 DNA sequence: TGTGCCAGCAGTGCCGAGACTAATCAGCCCCAGCATTTT.

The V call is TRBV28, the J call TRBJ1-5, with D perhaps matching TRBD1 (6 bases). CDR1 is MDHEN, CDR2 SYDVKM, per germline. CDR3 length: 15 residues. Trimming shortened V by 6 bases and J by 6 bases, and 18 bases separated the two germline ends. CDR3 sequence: CASSSAGGRGQPQHF. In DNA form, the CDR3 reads TGTGCCAGCAGCTCCGCGGGTGGCAGGGGTCAGCCCCAGCATTTT.

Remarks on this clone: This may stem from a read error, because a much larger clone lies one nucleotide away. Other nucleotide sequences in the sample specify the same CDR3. CDR3 sequence reads: CASRDTGPGYTF. The DNA of the CDR3 is TGTGCCAGCAGGGATACGGGGCCCGGCTACACCTTC. The chain links TRBV6-1 to TRBJ1-2; D perhaps matches TRBD1 (5 bases). CDR1 MNHNS and CDR2 SASEGT come from the germline V gene. V was shortened by 6 bases and J by 8 bases, with 13 bases between the two germline ends. The CDR3 length is 12 residues.

The CDR3 reads CASSAPQSEQFF. The CDR3, as DNA: TGTGCCAGCAGCGCACCCCAAAGTGAGCAGTTCTTC. This chain uses TRBV2 with TRBJ2-1; D gene uncertain. The CDR3 is 12 amino acids. The germline V gene has CDR1 SNHLY and CDR2 FYNNEI. V dropped 6 bases and J dropped 9 bases, with 12 bases sitting between them.

Written as DNA, the CDR3 is TGTGCCAGCAGTACAAAGCGCGATAGCTCCTACAATGAGCAGTTCTTC. Protein product: CASSTKRDSSYNEQFF. The genes are TRBV28 and TRBJ2-1; no clear D. This CDR3 contains 16 residues. The V gene lost 5 bases and the J gene lost 0 bases, with 14 bases spanning the gap. The germline V gene encodes CDR1 MDHEN and CDR2 SYDVKM.

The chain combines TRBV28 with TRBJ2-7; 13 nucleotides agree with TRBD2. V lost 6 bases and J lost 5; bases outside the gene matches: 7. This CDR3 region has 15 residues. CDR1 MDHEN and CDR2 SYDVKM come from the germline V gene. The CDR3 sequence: CASSPPGTSGNEQYF. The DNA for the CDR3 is TGTGCCAGCAGCCCCCCCGGGACTAGCGGGAACGAGCAGTACTTC.

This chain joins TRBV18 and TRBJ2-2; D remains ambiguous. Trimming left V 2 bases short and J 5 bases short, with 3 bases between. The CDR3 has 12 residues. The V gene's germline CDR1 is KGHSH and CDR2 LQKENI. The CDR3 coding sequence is TGTGCCAGCTCACCAAGGACCGGGGAGCTGTTTTTT. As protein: CASSPRTGELFF.

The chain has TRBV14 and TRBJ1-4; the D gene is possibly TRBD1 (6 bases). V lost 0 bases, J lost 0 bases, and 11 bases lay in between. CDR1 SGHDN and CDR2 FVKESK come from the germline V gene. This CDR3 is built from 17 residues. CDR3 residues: CASSQEVEGATNEKLFF. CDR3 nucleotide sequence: TGTGCCAGCAGCCAAGAGGTAGAGGGGGCAACTAATGAAAAACTGTTTTTT.

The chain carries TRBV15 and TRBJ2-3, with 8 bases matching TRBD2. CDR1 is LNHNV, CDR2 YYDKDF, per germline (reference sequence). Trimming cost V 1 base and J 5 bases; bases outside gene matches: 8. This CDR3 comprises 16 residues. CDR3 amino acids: CATSRGGSGKGDTQYF. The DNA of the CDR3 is TGTGCCACCAGCAGAGGGGGTAGCGGGAAGGGAGATACGCAGTATTTT.